These 21 T cell receptor beta chains were sequenced from one sample in a study of T cell responses to AZD1222 COVID-19 vaccine. Clones were sequenced by immunoSEQ multiplex PCR, and TCRdb holds only the in-frame ones, with some missing. Of 100,000 to 120,000 clones listed, less than 95% are singletons. Sample: peripheral blood, taken on day 0 of AZD1222 vaccination. Receptor source: an adult in good health.

The chain uses TRBV6-4 and TRBJ1-2, with TRBD1 as a possible D gene (5 bases). The germline V gene encodes CDR1 MRHNA and CDR2 SNTAGT. The V end was cut by 5 bases, the J end by 2 bases, with 9 bases between. This CDR3 is 13 amino acids long. The CDR3 spells CASSPDTNYGYTF. In nucleotides, the CDR3 is TGTGCCAGCAGTCCGGACACAAACTATGGCTACACCTTC.

This chain connects TRBV28 to TRBJ1-2; no clear D gene. The CDR3 covers 12 residues. From germline, CDR1 is MDHEN and CDR2 SYDVKM. With 5 bases removed from V and 6 bases from J, the gap between germline ends came to 10 bases. The CDR3 sequence is CASSLRRHGYTF. The CDR3 DNA sequence: TGTGCCAGCAGTCTTCGACGGCATGGCTACACCTTC.

The genes are TRBV6-2 or TRBV6-3 and TRBJ2-3, with 8 bases lining up with TRBD2. The germline V gene encodes CDR1 MNHEY and CDR2 SVGEGT. V was clipped by 5 bases and J by 0 bases; unmatched bases: 1. CDR3 length equals 14 residues. The CDR3 reads CASSGGGSTDTQYF. The CDR3 DNA reads as TGTGCCAGCAGTGGCGGGGGGAGCACAGATACGCAGTATTTT.

The CDR3 spells CASSLYASGGPSSYEQYF. The CDR3 nucleotides are TGTGCCAGCAGTTTATACGCTAGCGGGGGGCCCAGCTCCTACGAGCAGTACTTC. The genes are TRBV28 and TRBJ2-7; TRBD2 matches 11 bases. Germline V lookup: CDR1 MDHEN, CDR2 SYDVKM. V was clipped by 1 base and J by 0 bases; unmatched bases: 8. This CDR3 is 18 amino acids long. Supplemented by reference TRBV28 and TRBJ2-7, the full variable domain reads DVKVTQSSRYLVKRTGEKVFLECVQDMDHENMFWYRQDPGLGLRLIYFSYDVKMKEKGDIPEGYSVSREKKERFSLILESASTNQTSMYLCASSLYASGGPSSYEQYFGPGTRLTVT.

The rearrangement joins TRBV28 to TRBJ1-5; TRBD1 is a possible D gene (6 bases). The CDR3 is 14 amino acids. V gave up 0 bases and J gave up 7 bases, with 10 bases separating them. Looked up from germline, CDR1 is MDHEN and CDR2 is SYDVKM. The CDR3 DNA reads TGTGCCAGCAGTTTATGGGAGGACAGACAGCCCCAGCATTTT. It translates to CASSLWEDRQPQHF.

This chain links TRBV24-1 with TRBJ2-5; no firm D call. Germline values: CDR1 KGHDR, CDR2 SFDVKD. This CDR3 comprises 14 residues. Trimming left V 3 bases short and J 5 bases short, with 12 bases between. DNA of the CDR3: TGTGCCACCAGTGATGCCGACTCAAAGGAGACCCAGTACTTC. As protein: CATSDADSKETQYF.

V usage is TRBV6-5 and J usage is TRBJ1-6; 7 bases match TRBD1. The CDR3 is 15 amino acids. Per the germline V gene, CDR1 is MNHEY and CDR2 is SVGAGI. Trimming at V came to 5 bases and at J to 13 bases, leaving 14 bases not matched to a gene. Here the CDR3 reads CASSRLDRDKRPLHF. The CDR3 nucleotides read TGTGCCAGCAGTAGACTAGACAGGGACAAACGGCCCCTCCACTTT.

This clone appeared a few times. This chain joins TRBV5-6 and TRBJ2-7; D ambiguous. Germline CDR1 is SGHDT and CDR2 is YYEEEE. This CDR3 is 13 amino acids long. Trimming pared 4 bases from V and 2 bases from J, leaving 10 bases between. The CDR3 reads CASSPPLAYEQYF. In DNA form, the CDR3 reads TGTGCCAGCAGCCCTCCGTTGGCCTACGAGCAGTACTTC.

This sequence joins TRBV7-5 and TRBJ1-5. TRBV7-5 is an annotated pseudogene. The CDR3 is made up of 14 amino acids. CDR3 region: CVRSLRPRNQPQHF. The CDR3 DNA is TGTGTCAGAAGCTTAAGGCCGCGCAATCAGCCCCAGCATTTT.

Here the CDR3 DNA reads TGTGCCAGCAGTTCCTCCGGGCCAACGACCCAGCCCCAGCATTTT. This codes for CASSSSGPTTQPQHF. The gene calls are TRBV28 and TRBJ1-5; unclear D gene. The CDR3 has 15 residues. Trimming pared 4 bases from V and 7 bases from J, leaving 17 bases between. CDR1 and CDR2 (germline): MDHEN, SYDVKM. Looking up the rest from reference TRBV28 and TRBJ1-5 gives the full variable domain: DVKVTQSSRYLVKRTGEKVFLECVQDMDHENMFWYRQDPGLGLRLIYFSYDVKMKEKGDIPEGYSVSREKKERFSLILESASTNQTSMYLCASSSSGPTTQPQHFGDGTRLSIL.

The chain has TRBV6-5 and TRBJ2-6, with D unresolved. This CDR3 spans 13 amino acids. Germline CDR1 is MNHEY and CDR2 is SVGAGI. V was clipped by 9 bases and J by 4 bases, with 10 bases between them. This CDR3 is CASRLQGANVLTF. The DNA of the CDR3 is TGTGCCAGTAGGTTACAAGGGGCCAACGTCCTGACTTTC.

The sample holds a few counts of this clone. J is TRBJ2-1 and V is TRBV7-9; D remains ambiguous. V was pared by 5 bases and J by 3 bases, with 11 bases between. Germline CDR1 SEHNR, CDR2 FQNEAQ (reference sequence). The CDR3 has 14 residues. The CDR3 coding sequence is TGTGCCAGCAGCAAGACACCGAACTACAATGAGCAGTTCTTC. Encoded protein: CASSKTPNYNEQFF.

The chain recombines TRBV30 with TRBJ1-3; weak D call: TRBD1 (6 bases). Deletions cut 5 bases from V and 0 bases from J, with 17 bases between. Germline V gene lookup returns CDR1 GTSNPN and CDR2 SVGIG (reference sequence). The CDR3 is made up of 16 amino acids. This CDR3 reads CAWGGAGLLSGNTIYF. In DNA form, the CDR3 reads TGTGCCTGGGGGGGGGCAGGACTCCTCTCTGGAAACACCATATATTTT.

The chain is built from TRBV6-1 and TRBJ1-2; D is perhaps TRBD1 (5 bases). Germline CDR1 MNHNS, CDR2 SASEGT. V lost 1 base to trimming and J lost 6 bases, with 12 bases between them. The CDR3 extends over 14 amino acids. Here the CDR3 reads CASSEVEGRHGYTF. The CDR3 DNA reads as TGTGCCAGCAGTGAAGTTGAGGGGCGGCATGGCTACACCTTC.

The CDR3 DNA sequence: TGTGCCAGTGCTGGGTCGGATGAGCAGTTCTTC. Protein sequence: CASAGSDEQFF. The chain recombines TRBV12-3 or TRBV12-4 with TRBJ2-1, with D unclear. V dropped 9 bases and J dropped 8 bases, with 11 bases sitting between them. The CDR3 has 11 amino acids.

This chain uses TRBV2 with TRBJ1-1; D not certain. The CDR3 runs to 13 residues. With 7 bases removed from V and 4 bases from J, the gap between germline ends came to 13 bases. Germline CDR1 reads SNHLY; CDR2 reads FYNNEI. The DNA for the CDR3 is TGTGCCAGCAAACGGGTTTTTAGCACTGAAGCTTTCTTT. Its translation: CASKRVFSTEAFF.

The chain couples TRBV7-2 to TRBJ1-2; a possible D gene is TRBD1 (6 bases). Per germline, CDR1 SGHTA and CDR2 FQGNSA. V lost 1 base and J lost 3, with 12 bases in between. This CDR3 comprises 15 residues. DNA of the CDR3: TGTGCCAGCAGCTTAGGTACAGGGTCTGACTATGGCTACACCTTC. Its translation is CASSLGTGSDYGYTF.

This clone appeared a single time. The chain links TRBV19 to TRBJ1-1; the D gene is possibly TRBD1 (6 bases). Trimming took off 7 bases at V and 6 bases at J, with 18 bases between the two ends. From germline, CDR1 is LNHDA and CDR2 SQIVND (reference sequence). The CDR3 spans 14 residues. The CDR3: CASNIPGATAEAFF. CDR3 coding DNA: TGTGCCAGTAATATCCCGGGGGCGACGGCTGAAGCTTTCTTT.

The chain has TRBV29-1 and TRBJ2-7; D is possibly TRBD1 (5 bases). From germline, CDR1 is SQVTM and CDR2 ANQGSEA. This CDR3 is built from 13 residues. Trimming stripped 4 bases from V and 6 bases from J, with 16 bases between. The CDR3 DNA follows: TGCAGCGTTGGTCTTCAGTCTAGGGGCGAGCAGTACTTC. It encodes CSVGLQSRGEQYF.

The chain employs TRBV27 and TRBJ1-4, with 7 bases matching TRBD1. The germline CDR1 and CDR2 sequences are MNHEY and SMNVEV (reference sequence). The CDR3 runs to 13 residues. Trimming at V came to 6 bases and at J to 8 bases, leaving 6 bases not matched to a gene. The CDR3 region is CASSRQGWEKLFF. The CDR3 nucleotides read TGTGCCAGCAGCCGACAGGGTTGGGAAAAACTGTTTTTT.

This chain links TRBV27 with TRBJ2-7; D is undetermined. V was pared by 6 bases and J by 2 bases, with 14 bases between. This CDR3 spans 14 amino acids. Germline V gives CDR1 MNHEY, CDR2 SMNVEV (reference sequence). CDR3 amino acids: CASSDADGPYEQYF. CDR3 coding DNA: TGTGCCAGCAGCGACGCGGATGGACCCTACGAGCAGTACTTC.